This record covers a single TCR beta chain. Individuals aged about 18 to 90 years were recruited from approximately 22 US areas. Cohort allocation depended upon clinical history that participants reported. These data originate in a study of blood T cell repertoires in COVID-19. Background on the study: Acute and convalescent COVID-19 samples came from the United States, Italy and Spain. Nucleic acid was either cDNA or gDNA, and it came from T cells, B-cell-depleted T cells, or PBMCs.

Sequenced by immunoSEQ multiplex PCR; TCRdb stores in-frame clones only, minus some. The data show about 240,000 clones, over 80% seen once. The V gene's germline CDR1 is GTSNPN and CDR2 SVGIG (reference sequence). The CDR3 consists of 13 residues. The V and J ends lost 0 bases and 6 bases respectively, with 12 bases between them. The genes are TRBV30 and TRBJ2-7; perhaps TRBD1 as D (5 bases). The sequenced sample consisted of PBMCs or T cells enriched from blood (not recorded which). The receptor comes from a woman younger than 45 with acute COVID-19. The CDR3 reads CAWSVPGAAEQYF. The CDR3 nucleotides read TGTGCCTGGAGTGTACCTGGGGCTGCCGAGCAGTACTTC.